Listed here are 3 T cell receptor beta chains from one sample, sequenced in a study of T cell repertoires in cytomegalovirus infection. TCRdb fed the reads into MiXCR, producing one record per CDR3 protein. The repertoire has 650,000 to 850,000 distinct CDR3 sequences, approximately 32% of them found once; the top ten carry 10% to 15%. These TCRs are of unknown antigen specificity. The specimen was cultured CD8+ T cells from PBMCs, collected from culture after CMV antigen stimulation. The receptors were sampled from a human donor in good health (CMV status not recorded). Some clones in this sample may be carry-over from other donors' samples.

The J gene is TRBJ1-2, the V gene TRBV6-5; TRBD1 matches 8 bases. CDR1 MNHEY and CDR2 SVGAGI come from the germline V gene. With 7 bases clipped from V and 7 bases from J, the junction kept 11 bases outside the gene matches. There are 14 residues in the CDR3. The CDR3 here is CASKTDRVRSGYTF. The CDR3 DNA follows: TGTGCCAGCAAGACGGACAGGGTGAGGAGTGGCTACACCTTC.

J is TRBJ1-1 and V is TRBV7-8, with TRBD1 as a possible D gene (5 bases). Trimming took 0 bases from V and 1 from J, leaving 15 bases between them. The CDR3 runs 17 residues. CDR1 is SGHVS and CDR2 is FQNEAQ in the germline V gene. This CDR3 is CASSLAGTLTKNTEAFF. The CDR3 DNA follows: TGTGCCAGCAGCTTAGCGGGGACCCTGACAAAGAACACTGAAGCTTTCTTT.

This clonotype was seen ten or more times. The CDR3 region has the DNA TGTGCCAGCAGCTTAATATGGAACGTCCTGACTTTC. Protein product: CASSLIWNVLTF. The V gene is TRBV7-2, the J gene TRBJ2-6; D remains unclear. Germline CDR1 reads SGHTA; CDR2 reads FQGNSA. V was trimmed by 2 bases and J by 10 bases, leaving 6 bases between them. The CDR3 spans 12 residues.